These 12 T cell receptor beta chains were sequenced from one sample in a study of identical twins. One entry per CDR3 protein, called by TCRdb with MiXCR from the 5' RACE reads. The table has fewer than 900,000 distinct CDR3 sequences, 21% seen once. The same sample was also studied in work on T cells expressing NK-cell markers.

Specimen: PBMCs. These receptors came from a woman aged 18-30 years in good health.

Only a few counts were recorded for this clonotype. The chain uses TRBV7-9 and TRBJ2-7; a weak D match, TRBD2 (6 bases). CDR3 length equals 16 residues. Trimming shortened V by 7 bases and J by 7 bases, and 26 bases separated the two germline ends. Germline CDR1 reads SEHNR; CDR2 reads FQNEAQ (reference sequence). CDR3 in amino acids: CASTPKGAAGIWEQYF. The CDR3, as DNA: TGTGCCAGCACCCCCAAGGGAGCGGCGGGGATTTGGGAGCAGTACTTC. Drawing the rest from reference TRBV7-9 and TRBJ2-7, the complete variable domain is DTGVSQNPRHKITKRGQNVTFRCDPISEHNRLYWYRQTLGQGPEFLTYFQNEAQLEKSRLLSDRFSAERPKGSFSTLEIQRTEQGDSAMYLCASTPKGAAGIWEQYFGPGTRLTVT.

This clonotype has only one observation. The genes are TRBV9 and TRBJ2-3, with 9 bases fitting TRBD2. Unmatched junction bases numbered 4, after V lost 4 bases and J lost 1 base. Germline V lookup: CDR1 SGDLS, CDR2 YYNGEE. The CDR3 is 15 amino acids. CDR3: CASSPRLAGTDTQYF. Written as DNA, the CDR3 is TGTGCCAGCAGCCCTCGACTAGCGGGCACAGATACGCAGTATTTT.

This clonotype occurred a few times. The rearrangement joins TRBV5-1 to TRBJ2-2, with unresolved D. The CDR3 consists of 16 residues. Germline V lookup: CDR1 SGHRS, CDR2 YFSETQ. V lost 4 bases and J lost 9, with 22 bases in between. This CDR3 reads CASSVPSDSTPRELFF. The CDR3 region has the DNA TGCGCCAGCAGCGTCCCTTCTGATTCGACCCCCCGGGAGCTGTTTTTT.

This clonotype appeared many times. The chain carries TRBV24-1 and TRBJ1-2; D unresolved. The CDR3 extends over 13 amino acids. Per germline, CDR1 KGHDR and CDR2 SFDVKD. The V end was cut by 4 bases, the J end by 8 bases, with 13 bases between. The DNA of the CDR3 is TGTGCCACCAGTGACCCCAACGAAAGAGGCTACACCTTC. Protein: CATSDPNERGYTF.

CDR3 amino acids: CASSLEGSTNEKLFF. DNA for the CDR3: TGCGCCAGCAGCTTGGAAGGCTCGACTAATGAAAAACTGTTTTTT. The J gene is TRBJ1-4, the V gene TRBV5-1; no reliable D call. The ends were cut back, 0 bases at V and 2 bases at J, with 8 bases in the middle. The CDR3 runs 15 residues. Germline CDR1 reads SGHRS; CDR2 reads YFSETQ. Looking up the rest from reference TRBV5-1 and TRBJ1-4 gives the full variable domain: KAGVTQTPRYLIKTRGQQVTLSCSPISGHRSVSWYQQTPGQGLQFLFEYFSETQRNKGNFPGRFSGRQFSNSRSEMNVSTLELGDSALYLCASSLEGSTNEKLFFGSGTQLSVL.

The chain is built from TRBV20-1 and TRBJ1-1; unclear D gene. The V end was cut by 6 bases, the J end by 4 bases, with 12 bases between. Germline V gene sequence: CDR1 DFQATT, CDR2 SNEGSKA (reference sequence). There are 12 residues in the CDR3. CDR3 in DNA: TGCAGTGCCCCCCGTTATGGCACTGAAGCTTTCTTT. This translates into CSAPRYGTEAFF.

The gene calls are TRBV7-9 and TRBJ2-7; D not certain. The V gene's germline CDR1 is SEHNR and CDR2 FQNEAQ (reference sequence). Trimming stripped 4 bases from V and 2 bases from J, with 12 bases between. This CDR3 has 14 residues. The CDR3 DNA is TGTGCCAGCAGCTCCGGATTAGGTGCCTACGAGCAGTACTTC. This sequence encodes CASSSGLGAYEQYF. Full variable domain (rest looked up from reference TRBV7-9 and TRBJ2-7): DTGVSQNPRHKITKRGQNVTFRCDPISEHNRLYWYRQTLGQGPEFLTYFQNEAQLEKSRLLSDRFSAERPKGSFSTLEIQRTEQGDSAMYLCASSSGLGAYEQYFGPGTRLTVT.

V is TRBV10-1 and J is TRBJ2-1, with D perhaps matching TRBD2 (6 bases). CDR3 length: 15 amino acids. Deletions cut 3 bases from V and 2 bases from J, with 11 bases between. CDR1 is WNHNN, CDR2 SYGVQD, per germline (reference sequence). The CDR3 nucleotides are TGCGCCAGCAGTGATGGGACTTTCCCCTACAATGAGCAGTTCTTC. Translating it yields CASSDGTFPYNEQFF.

This clonotype has just a few counts. The rearrangement uses TRBV20-1 and TRBJ2-2, with TRBD2 identical over 7 bases. V lost 3 bases to trimming and J lost 1 base; unmatched junction nucleotides: 5. The V gene's germline CDR1 is DFQATT and CDR2 SNEGSKA (reference sequence). This CDR3 comprises 15 residues. CDR3 amino acids: CSASRGVENTGELFF. CDR3 DNA sequence: TGCAGTGCTAGTCGGGGGGTCGAGAACACCGGGGAGCTGTTTTTT.

This chain uses TRBV20-1 with TRBJ2-3; 8 nucleotides align to TRBD2. V lost 3 bases, J lost 0 bases, and 11 bases stayed unmatched. The CDR3 spans 17 residues. Germline-derived CDR1 and CDR2 are DFQATT and SNEGSKA (reference sequence). The CDR3 is CSASPLGLADSTDTQYF. CDR3 DNA: TGCAGTGCTAGCCCCCTCGGACTAGCAGATAGCACAGATACGCAGTATTTT.

In this sample, this clonotype turned up a few times. This rearrangement joins TRBV6-1 to TRBJ2-2; 12 nucleotides align to TRBD2. Trimming took 7 bases from V and 6 from J; bases not matched to a gene: 3. Per the germline V gene, CDR1 is MNHNS and CDR2 is SASEGT. The CDR3 is 14 amino acids. The DNA of the CDR3 is TGTGCCAGCACTCTAGCGGGAGGGCCCGGGGAGCTGTTTTTT. Protein sequence: CASTLAGGPGELFF.

This clonotype was recorded a few times. CDR3 sequence reads: CASSVAYRASVDEQFF. CDR3 in DNA: TGTGCCAGCAGCGTAGCTTATCGAGCTTCAGTGGATGAGCAGTTCTTC. The chain is built from TRBV9 and TRBJ2-1, with D uncertain. The ends were cut back, 0 bases at V and 8 bases at J, with 18 bases in the middle. Germline CDR1 reads SGDLS; CDR2 reads YYNGEE. The CDR3 totals 16 residues. Combining the CDR3 with reference TRBV9 and TRBJ2-1 gives the whole variable domain DSGVTQTPKHLITATGQRVTLRCSPRSGDLSVYWYQQSLDQGLQFLIQYYNGEERAKGNILERFSAQQFPDLHSELNLSSLELGDSALYFCASSVAYRASVDEQFFGPGTRLTVL.